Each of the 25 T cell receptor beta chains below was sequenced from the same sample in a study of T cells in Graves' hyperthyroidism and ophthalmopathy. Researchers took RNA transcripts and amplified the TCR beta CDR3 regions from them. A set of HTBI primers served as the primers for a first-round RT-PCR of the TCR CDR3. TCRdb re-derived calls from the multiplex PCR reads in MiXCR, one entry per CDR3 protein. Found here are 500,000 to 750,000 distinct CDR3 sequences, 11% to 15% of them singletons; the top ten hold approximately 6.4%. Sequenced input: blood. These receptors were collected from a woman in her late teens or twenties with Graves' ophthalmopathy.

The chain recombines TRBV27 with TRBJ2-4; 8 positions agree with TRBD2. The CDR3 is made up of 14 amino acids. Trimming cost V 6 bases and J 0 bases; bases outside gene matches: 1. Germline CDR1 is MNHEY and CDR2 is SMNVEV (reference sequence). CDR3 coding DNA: TGTGCCAGCAGACTAGCGGTAGCCAAAAACATTCAGTACTTC. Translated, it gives CASRLAVAKNIQYF.

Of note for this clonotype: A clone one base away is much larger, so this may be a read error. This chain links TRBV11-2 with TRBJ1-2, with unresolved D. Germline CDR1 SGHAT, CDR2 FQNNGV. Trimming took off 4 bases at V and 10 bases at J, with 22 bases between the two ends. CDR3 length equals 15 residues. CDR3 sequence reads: CASSSLVGNGIDYTF. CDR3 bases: TGTGCCAGCAGCTCCCTCGTCGGCAATGGGATCGACTACACCTTC.

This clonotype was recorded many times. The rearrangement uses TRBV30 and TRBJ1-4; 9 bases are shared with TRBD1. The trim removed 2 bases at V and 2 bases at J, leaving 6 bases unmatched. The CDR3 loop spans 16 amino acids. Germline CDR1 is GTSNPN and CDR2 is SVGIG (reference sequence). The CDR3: CAWSRYGTGTNEKLFF. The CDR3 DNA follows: TGTGCCTGGAGTCGGTACGGGACAGGGACTAATGAAAAACTGTTTTTT.

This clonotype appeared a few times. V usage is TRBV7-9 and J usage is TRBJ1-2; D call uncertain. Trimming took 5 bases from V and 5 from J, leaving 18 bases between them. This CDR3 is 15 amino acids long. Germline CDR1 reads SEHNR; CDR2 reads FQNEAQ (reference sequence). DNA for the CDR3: TGTGCCAGCAGCCCCAATCCCCCGACTGAATATGGCTACACCTTC. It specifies CASSPNPPTEYGYTF. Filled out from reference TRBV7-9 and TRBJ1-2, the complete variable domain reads DTGVSQNPRHKITKRGQNVTFRCDPISEHNRLYWYRQTLGQGPEFLTYFQNEAQLEKSRLLSDRFSAERPKGSFSTLEIQRTEQGDSAMYLCASSPNPPTEYGYTFGSGTRLTVV.

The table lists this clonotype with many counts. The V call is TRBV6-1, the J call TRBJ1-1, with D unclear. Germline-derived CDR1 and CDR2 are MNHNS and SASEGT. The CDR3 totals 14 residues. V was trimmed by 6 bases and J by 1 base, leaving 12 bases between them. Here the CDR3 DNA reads TGTGCCAGCAGGCCGGGCCGCTGGAACACTGAAGCTTTCTTT. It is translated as CASRPGRWNTEAFF.

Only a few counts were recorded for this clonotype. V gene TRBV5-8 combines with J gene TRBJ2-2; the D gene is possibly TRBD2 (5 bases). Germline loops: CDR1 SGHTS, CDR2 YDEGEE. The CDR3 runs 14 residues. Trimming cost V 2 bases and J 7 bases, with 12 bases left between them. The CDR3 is CASSFPPGVGELFF. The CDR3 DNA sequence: TGTGCCAGCAGCTTTCCACCCGGGGTCGGGGAGCTGTTTTTT.

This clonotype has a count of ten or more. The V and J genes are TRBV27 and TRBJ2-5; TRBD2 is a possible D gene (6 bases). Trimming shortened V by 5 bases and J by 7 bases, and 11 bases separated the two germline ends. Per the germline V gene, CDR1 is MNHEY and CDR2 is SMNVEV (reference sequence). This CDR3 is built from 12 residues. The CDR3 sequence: CASSTRRGTQYF. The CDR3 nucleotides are TGTGCCAGCAGTACTAGGAGGGGGACCCAGTACTTC.

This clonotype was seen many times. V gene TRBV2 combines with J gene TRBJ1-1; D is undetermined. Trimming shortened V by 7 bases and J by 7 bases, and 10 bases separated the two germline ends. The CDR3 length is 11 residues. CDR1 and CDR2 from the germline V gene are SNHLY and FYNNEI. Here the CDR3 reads CASTDTVEAFF. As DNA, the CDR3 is TGTGCCAGCACCGATACCGTTGAAGCTTTCTTT. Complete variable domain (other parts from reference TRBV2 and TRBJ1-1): EPEVTQTPSHQVTQMGQEVILRCVPISNHLYFYWYRQILGQKVEFLVSFYNNEISEKSEIFDDQFSVERPDGSNFTLKIRSTKLEDSAMYFCASTDTVEAFFGQGTRLTVV.

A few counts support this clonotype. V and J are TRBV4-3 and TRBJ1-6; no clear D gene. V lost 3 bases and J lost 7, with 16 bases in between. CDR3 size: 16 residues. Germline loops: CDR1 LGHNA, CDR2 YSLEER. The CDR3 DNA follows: TGCGCCAGCAGCCAGGCCGCAGACGGAGGAAATTCACCCCTCCACTTT. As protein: CASSQAADGGNSPLHF.

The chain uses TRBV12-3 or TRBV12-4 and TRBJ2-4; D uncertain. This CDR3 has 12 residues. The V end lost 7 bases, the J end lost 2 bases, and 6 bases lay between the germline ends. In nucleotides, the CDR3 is TGTGCCAGCATCGGGCCCAAAAACATTCAGTACTTC. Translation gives CASIGPKNIQYF.

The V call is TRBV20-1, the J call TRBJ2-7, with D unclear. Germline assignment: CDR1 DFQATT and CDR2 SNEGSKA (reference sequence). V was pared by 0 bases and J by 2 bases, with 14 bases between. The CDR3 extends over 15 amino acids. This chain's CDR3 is CSAREATKGPYEQYF. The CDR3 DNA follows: TGCAGTGCTAGAGAAGCCACCAAAGGCCCCTACGAGCAGTACTTC.

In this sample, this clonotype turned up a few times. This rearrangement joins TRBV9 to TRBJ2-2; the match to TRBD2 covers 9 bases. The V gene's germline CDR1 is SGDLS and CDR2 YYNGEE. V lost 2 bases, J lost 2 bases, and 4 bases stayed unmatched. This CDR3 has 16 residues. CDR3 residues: CASSVGRGGNTGELFF. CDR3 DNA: TGTGCCAGCAGCGTTGGGCGGGGGGGAAACACCGGGGAGCTGTTTTTT.

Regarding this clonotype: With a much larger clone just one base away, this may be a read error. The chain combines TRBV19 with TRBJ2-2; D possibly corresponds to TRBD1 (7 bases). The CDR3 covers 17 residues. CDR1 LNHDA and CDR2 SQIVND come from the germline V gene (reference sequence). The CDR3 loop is CASRPGQLLPNTGGLFF. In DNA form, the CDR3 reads TGTGCCAGTAGACCGGGACAGCTGCTCCCGAACACCGGGGGGCTGTTTTTT.

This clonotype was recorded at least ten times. CDR3 DNA: TGTGCCAGCAGTTTTGGGTCCGGCGAGCAGTACTTC. Amino acid sequence: CASSFGSGEQYF. V is TRBV28 and J is TRBJ2-7, with no clear D. Germline CDR1 reads MDHEN; CDR2 reads SYDVKM. This CDR3 region has 12 residues. V lost 3 bases, J lost 6 bases, and 9 bases lay in between.

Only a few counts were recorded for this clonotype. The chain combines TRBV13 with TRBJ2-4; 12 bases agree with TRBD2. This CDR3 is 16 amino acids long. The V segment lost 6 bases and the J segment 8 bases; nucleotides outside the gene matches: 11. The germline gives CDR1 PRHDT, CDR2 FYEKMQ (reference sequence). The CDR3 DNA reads TGTGCCAGCAGGAGGCTAGCGGGAGGGGCAACGGACATTCAGTACTTC. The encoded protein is CASRRLAGGATDIQYF.

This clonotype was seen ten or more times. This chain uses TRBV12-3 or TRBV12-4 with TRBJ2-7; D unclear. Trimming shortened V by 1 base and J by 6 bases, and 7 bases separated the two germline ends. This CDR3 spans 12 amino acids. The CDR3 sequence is CASSLGGSEQYF. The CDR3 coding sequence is TGTGCCAGCAGTTTAGGTGGATCCGAGCAGTACTTC.

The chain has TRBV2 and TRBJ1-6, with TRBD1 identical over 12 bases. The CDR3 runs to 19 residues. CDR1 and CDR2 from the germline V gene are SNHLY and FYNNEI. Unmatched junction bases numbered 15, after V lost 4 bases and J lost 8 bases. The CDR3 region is CASSVFVGAGTGGYSPLHF. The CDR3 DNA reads TGTGCCAGCAGTGTCTTCGTGGGGGCCGGGACAGGGGGCTATTCACCCCTCCACTTT.

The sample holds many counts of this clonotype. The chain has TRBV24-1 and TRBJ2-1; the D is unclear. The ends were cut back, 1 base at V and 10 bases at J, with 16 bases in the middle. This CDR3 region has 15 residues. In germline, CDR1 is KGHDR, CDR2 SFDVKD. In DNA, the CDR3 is TGTGCCACCAGTGATTTTTACGGGTCTACTAAGGAGCAGTTCTTC. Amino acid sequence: CATSDFYGSTKEQFF.

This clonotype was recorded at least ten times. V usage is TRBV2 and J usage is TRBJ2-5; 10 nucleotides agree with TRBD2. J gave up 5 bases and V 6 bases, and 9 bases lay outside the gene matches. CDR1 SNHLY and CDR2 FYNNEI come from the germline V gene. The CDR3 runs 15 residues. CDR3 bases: TGTGCCAGCAGAGAGGGAAGACTAGCGGGCGAGACCCAGTACTTC. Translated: CASREGRLAGETQYF.

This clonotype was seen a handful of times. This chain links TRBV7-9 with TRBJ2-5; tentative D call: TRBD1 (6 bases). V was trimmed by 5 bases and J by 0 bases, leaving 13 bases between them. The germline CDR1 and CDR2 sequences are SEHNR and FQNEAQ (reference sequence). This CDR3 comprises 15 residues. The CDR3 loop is CASSTRDKYQETQYF. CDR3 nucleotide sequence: TGTGCCAGCAGCACTCGGGACAAGTACCAAGAGACCCAGTACTTC.

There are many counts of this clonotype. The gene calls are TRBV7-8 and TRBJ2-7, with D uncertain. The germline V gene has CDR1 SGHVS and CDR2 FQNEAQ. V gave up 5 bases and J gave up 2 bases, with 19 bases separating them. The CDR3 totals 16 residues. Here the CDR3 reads CASSRVGGVRPYEQYF. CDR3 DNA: TGTGCCAGCAGCCGGGTAGGTGGGGTGAGGCCCTACGAGCAGTACTTC.

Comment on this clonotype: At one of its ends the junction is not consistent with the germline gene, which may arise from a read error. CDR3 in amino acids: CASSLGSSGIVQKTQYF. Here the CDR3 DNA reads TGTGCCAGCAGTTTGGGGAGCAGCGGGATTGTCCAAAAGACCCAGTACTTC. This rearrangement joins TRBV7-8 to TRBJ2-5, with 7 nucleotides matching TRBD2. Germline V gene lookup returns CDR1 SGHVS and CDR2 FQNEAQ. The CDR3 totals 17 residues.

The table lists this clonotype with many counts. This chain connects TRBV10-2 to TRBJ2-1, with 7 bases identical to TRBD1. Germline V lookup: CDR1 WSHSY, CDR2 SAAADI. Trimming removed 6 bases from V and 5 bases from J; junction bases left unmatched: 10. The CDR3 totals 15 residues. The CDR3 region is CASRVTGSRDNEQFF. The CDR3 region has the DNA TGCGCCAGCAGAGTGACAGGGAGCCGGGACAATGAGCAGTTCTTC.

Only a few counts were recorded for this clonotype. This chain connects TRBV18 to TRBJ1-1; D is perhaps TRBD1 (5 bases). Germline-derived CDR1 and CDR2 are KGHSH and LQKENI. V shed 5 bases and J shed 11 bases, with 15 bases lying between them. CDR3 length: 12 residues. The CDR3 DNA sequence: TGTGCCAGCTCATGGCAGCAGGGTCCGGCTTTCTTT. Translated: CASSWQQGPAFF.

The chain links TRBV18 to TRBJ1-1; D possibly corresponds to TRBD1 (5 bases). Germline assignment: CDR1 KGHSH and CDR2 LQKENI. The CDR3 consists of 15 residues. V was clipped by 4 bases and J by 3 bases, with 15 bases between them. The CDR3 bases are TGTGCCAGCTCACAGGCCCCGGGCAGGGACACTGAAGCTTTCTTT. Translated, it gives CASSQAPGRDTEAFF.